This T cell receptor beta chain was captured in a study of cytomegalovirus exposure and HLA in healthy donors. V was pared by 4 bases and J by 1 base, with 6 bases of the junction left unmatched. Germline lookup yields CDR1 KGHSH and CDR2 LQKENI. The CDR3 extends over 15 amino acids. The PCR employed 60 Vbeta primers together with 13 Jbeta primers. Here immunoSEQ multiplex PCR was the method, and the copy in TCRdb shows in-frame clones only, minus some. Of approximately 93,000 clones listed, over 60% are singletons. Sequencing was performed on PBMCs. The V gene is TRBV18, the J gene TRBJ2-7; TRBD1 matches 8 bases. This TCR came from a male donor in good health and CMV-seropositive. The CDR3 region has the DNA TGTGCCAGCTCACTCGGACAGGGTTGGTCCTACGAGCAGTACTTC. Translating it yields CASSLGQGWSYEQYF.